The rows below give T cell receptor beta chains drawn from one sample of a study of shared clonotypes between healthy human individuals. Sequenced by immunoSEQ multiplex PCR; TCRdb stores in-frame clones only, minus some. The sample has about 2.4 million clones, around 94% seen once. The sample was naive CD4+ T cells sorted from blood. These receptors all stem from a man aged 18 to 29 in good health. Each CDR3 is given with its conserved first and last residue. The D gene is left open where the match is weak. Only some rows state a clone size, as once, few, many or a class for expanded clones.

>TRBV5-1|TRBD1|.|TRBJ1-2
CASSRSRQGADGYTF
TGCGCCAGCAGCAGATCGCGACAGGGGGCGGATGGCTACACCTTC
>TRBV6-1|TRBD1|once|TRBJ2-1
CATPPYTGAYNEQFF
TGTGCCACCCCCCCGTACACAGGGGCCTACAATGAGCAGTTCTTC
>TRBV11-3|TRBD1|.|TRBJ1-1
CASSFGDRGLAFF
TGTGCCAGCAGCTTTGGGGACAGGGGTTTAGCTTTCTTT
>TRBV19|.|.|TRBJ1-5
CASSIPPLNQPQHF
TGTGCCAGTAGTATTCCCCCCCTGAATCAGCCCCAGCATTTT
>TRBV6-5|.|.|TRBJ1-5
CASNPTGVSNQPQHF
TGTGCCAGCAACCCTACAGGTGTTAGCAATCAGCCCCAGCATTTT
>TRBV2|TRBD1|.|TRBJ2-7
CASLSGTGPYEQYF
TGTGCCAGCTTAAGTGGGACAGGGCCCTACGAGCAGTACTTC
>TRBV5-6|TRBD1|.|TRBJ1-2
CASSPTGAVYGYTF
TGTGCCAGCAGCCCTACAGGGGCGGTCTATGGCTACACCTTC
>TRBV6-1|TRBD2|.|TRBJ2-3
CASSEASGGATDTQYF
TGTGCCAGCAGTGAAGCAAGCGGGGGGGCAACAGATACGCAGTATTTT
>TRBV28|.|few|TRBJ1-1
CASSLRNTEAFF
TGTGCCAGCAGTTTAAGGAACACTGAAGCTTTCTTT
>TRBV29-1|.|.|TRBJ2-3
CSVSGTLTDTQYF
TGCAGCGTGTCGGGGACCCTCACAGATACGCAGTATTTT
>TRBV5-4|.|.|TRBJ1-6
CASSLVGVNSPLHF
TGTGCCAGCAGCTTGGTGGGTGTTAATTCACCCCTCCACTTT
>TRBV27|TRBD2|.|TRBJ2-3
CASSLYGTSGGKTDTQYF
TGTGCCAGCAGTTTATATGGGACTAGCGGGGGAAAGACAGATACGCAGTATTTT
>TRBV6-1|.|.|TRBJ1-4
CASSEVFGREKLFF
TGTGCCAGCAGTGAAGTCTTCGGGAGAGAAAAACTGTTTTTT
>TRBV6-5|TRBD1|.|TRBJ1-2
CASSPNRGAYTF
TGTGCCAGCAGTCCTAACAGGGGCGCCTACACCTTC
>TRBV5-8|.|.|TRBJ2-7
CASSPGRGSRYEQYF
TGTGCCAGCAGCCCTGGAAGGGGGTCCCGCTACGAGCAGTACTTC
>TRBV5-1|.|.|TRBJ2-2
CASRRTENTGELFF
TGCGCCAGCAGAAGGACAGAGAACACCGGGGAGCTGTTTTTT
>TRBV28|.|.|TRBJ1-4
CASSLLGFNEKLFF
TGTGCCAGCAGTTTATTAGGGTTTAATGAAAAACTGTTTTTT
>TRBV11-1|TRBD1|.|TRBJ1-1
CASSLPQKGQGRAFF
TGTGCCAGCAGCTTACCGCAAAAGGGACAGGGGCGAGCTTTCTTT